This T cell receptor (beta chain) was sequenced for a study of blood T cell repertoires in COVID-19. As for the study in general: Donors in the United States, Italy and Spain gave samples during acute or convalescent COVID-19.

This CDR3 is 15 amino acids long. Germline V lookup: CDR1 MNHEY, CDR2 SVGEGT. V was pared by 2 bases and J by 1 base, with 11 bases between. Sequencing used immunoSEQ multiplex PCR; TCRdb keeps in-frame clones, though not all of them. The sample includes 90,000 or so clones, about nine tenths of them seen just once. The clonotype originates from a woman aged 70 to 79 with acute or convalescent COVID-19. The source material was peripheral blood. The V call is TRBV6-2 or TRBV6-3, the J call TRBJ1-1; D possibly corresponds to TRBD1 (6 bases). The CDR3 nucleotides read TGTGCCAGCAGTTACCGGAGACAGGCGAACACTGAAGCTTTCTTT. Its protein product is CASSYRRQANTEAFF.